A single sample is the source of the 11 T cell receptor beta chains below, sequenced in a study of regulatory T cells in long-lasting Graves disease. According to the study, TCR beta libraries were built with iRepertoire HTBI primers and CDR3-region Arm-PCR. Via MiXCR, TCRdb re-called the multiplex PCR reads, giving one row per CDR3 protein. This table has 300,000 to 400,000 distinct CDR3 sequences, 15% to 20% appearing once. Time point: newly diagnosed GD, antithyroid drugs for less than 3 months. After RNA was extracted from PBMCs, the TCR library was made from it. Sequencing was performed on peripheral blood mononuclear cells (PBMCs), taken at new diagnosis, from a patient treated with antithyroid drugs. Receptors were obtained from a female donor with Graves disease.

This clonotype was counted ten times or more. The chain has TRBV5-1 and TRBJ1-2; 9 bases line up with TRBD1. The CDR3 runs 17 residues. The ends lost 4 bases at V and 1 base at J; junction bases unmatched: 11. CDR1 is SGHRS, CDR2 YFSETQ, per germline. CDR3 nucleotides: TGCGCCAGCAGCGTAGGGACAGGGTGGCACGTTAACTATGGCTACACCTTC. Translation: CASSVGTGWHVNYGYTF. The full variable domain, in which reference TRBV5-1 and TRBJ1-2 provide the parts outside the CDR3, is KAGVTQTPRYLIKTRGQQVTLSCSPISGHRSVSWYQQTPGQGLQFLFEYFSETQRNKGNFPGRFSGRQFSNSRSEMNVSTLELGDSALYLCASSVGTGWHVNYGYTFGSGTRLTVV.

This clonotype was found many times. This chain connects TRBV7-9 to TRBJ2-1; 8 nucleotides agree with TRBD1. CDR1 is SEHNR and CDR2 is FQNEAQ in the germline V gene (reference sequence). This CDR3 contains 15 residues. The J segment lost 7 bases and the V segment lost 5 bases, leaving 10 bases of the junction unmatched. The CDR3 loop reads CASSPFQGAGNEQFF. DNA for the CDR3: TGTGCCAGCAGCCCCTTCCAGGGGGCAGGGAATGAGCAGTTCTTC. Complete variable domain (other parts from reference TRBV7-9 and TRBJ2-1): DTGVSQNPRHKITKRGQNVTFRCDPISEHNRLYWYRQTLGQGPEFLTYFQNEAQLEKSRLLSDRFSAERPKGSFSTLEIQRTEQGDSAMYLCASSPFQGAGNEQFFGPGTRLTVL.

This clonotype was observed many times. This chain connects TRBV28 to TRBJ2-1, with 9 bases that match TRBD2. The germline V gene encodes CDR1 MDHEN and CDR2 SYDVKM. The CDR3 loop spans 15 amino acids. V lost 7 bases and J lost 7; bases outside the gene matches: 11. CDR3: CASNLRREGRNEQFF. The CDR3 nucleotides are TGTGCCAGCAACTTGAGGCGGGAGGGCCGGAATGAGCAGTTCTTC.

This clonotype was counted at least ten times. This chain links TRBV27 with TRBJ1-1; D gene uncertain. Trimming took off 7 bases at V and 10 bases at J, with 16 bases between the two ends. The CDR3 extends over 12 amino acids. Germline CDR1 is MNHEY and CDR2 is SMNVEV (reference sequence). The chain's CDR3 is CASTSSWWRAFF. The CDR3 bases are TGTGCCAGCACCTCTTCGTGGTGGCGAGCTTTCTTT.

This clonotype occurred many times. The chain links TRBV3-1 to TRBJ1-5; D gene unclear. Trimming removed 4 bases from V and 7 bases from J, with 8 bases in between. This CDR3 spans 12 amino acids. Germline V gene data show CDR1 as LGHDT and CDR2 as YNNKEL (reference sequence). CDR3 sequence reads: CASSLTNQPQHF. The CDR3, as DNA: TGTGCCAGCAGCCTGACAAACCAGCCCCAGCATTTT.

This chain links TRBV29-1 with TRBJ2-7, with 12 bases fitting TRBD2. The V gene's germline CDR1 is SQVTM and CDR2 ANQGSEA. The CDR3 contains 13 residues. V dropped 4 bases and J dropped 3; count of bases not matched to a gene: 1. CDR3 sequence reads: CSVVGLAGYEQYF. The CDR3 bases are TGCAGCGTTGTGGGACTAGCGGGCTACGAGCAGTACTTC.

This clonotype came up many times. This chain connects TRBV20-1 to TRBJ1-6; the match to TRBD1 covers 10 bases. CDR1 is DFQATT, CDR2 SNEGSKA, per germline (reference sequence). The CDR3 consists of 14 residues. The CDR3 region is CSQTRGQGSSPLHF. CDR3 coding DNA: TGCAGCCAGACCAGGGGACAGGGGAGTTCACCCCTCCACTTT.

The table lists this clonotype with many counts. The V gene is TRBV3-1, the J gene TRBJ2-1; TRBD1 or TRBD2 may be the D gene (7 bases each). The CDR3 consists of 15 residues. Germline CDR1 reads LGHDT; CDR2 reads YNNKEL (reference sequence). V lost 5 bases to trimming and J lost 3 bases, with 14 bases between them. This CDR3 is CASSDSGTDYNEQFF. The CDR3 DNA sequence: TGTGCCAGCAGCGACAGCGGGACAGACTACAATGAGCAGTTCTTC.

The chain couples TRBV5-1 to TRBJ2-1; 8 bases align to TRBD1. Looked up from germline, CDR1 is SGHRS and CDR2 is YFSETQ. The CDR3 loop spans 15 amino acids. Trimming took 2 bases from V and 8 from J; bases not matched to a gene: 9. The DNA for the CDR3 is TGCGCCAGCAGCTTTGGCGGGCCGGACAGGGATGAGCAGTTCTTC. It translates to CASSFGGPDRDEQFF. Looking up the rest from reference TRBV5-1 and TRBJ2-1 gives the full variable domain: KAGVTQTPRYLIKTRGQQVTLSCSPISGHRSVSWYQQTPGQGLQFLFEYFSETQRNKGNFPGRFSGRQFSNSRSEMNVSTLELGDSALYLCASSFGGPDRDEQFFGPGTRLTVL.

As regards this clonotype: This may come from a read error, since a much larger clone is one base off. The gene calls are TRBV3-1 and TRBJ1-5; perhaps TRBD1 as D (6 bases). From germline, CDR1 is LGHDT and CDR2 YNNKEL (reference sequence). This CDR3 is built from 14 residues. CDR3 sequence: CASSHGGTDQPQQF. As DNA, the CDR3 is TGTGCCAGCAGCCACGGGGGCACGGATCAGCCCCAGCAGTTT.

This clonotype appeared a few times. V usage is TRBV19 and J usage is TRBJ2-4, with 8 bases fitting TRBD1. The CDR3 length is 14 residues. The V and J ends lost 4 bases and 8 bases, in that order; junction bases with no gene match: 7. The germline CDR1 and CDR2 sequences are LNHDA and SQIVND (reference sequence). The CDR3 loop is CASSNGQGLDIQYF. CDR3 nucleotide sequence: TGTGCCAGTAGTAACGGACAGGGCTTGGACATTCAGTACTTC.